What follows are 18 T cell receptor beta chains derived from one specimen sequenced in a study of cytotoxic CD8 clonotypes in ibrutinib-treated CLL. Method: immunoSEQ multiplex PCR; TCRdb's copy keeps in-frame clones and lacks some. The data show tens of thousands of clones, 55% to 70% seen once. Sequenced here: PBMCs, sampled after 24 months of ibrutinib treatment. The receptors come from a human donor with chronic lymphocytic leukemia.

The rearrangement joins TRBV10-1 to TRBJ1-5, with unresolved D. V shed 0 bases and J shed 4 bases, with 10 bases lying between them. Germline CDR1 WNHNN, CDR2 SYGVQD (reference sequence). The CDR3 sequence is 15 residues long. The CDR3 nucleotides are TGCGCCAGCAGTGAGTCGCAGAGTGGGAATCAGCCCCAGCATTTT. This codes for CASSESQSGNQPQHF.

This clone was found a few times. This chain joins TRBV5-1 and TRBJ2-3; maybe TRBD1 (5 bases). V was shortened by 0 bases and J by 0 bases, with 8 bases between the two germline ends. Germline values: CDR1 SGHRS, CDR2 YFSETQ. The length of the CDR3 is 15 residues. CDR3 nucleotide sequence: TGCGCCAGCAGCTTGGGACAGACTAGCACAGATACGCAGTATTTT. Encoded protein: CASSLGQTSTDTQYF.

This sequence joins TRBV10-3 and TRBJ1-2, with a weak D call TRBD1 (5 bases). The CDR3 sequence is 12 residues long. The germline CDR1 and CDR2 sequences are ENHRY and SYGVKD. V was clipped by 4 bases and J by 3 bases, with 6 bases between them. The DNA for the CDR3 is TGTGCCATCAGTGGGGACCACTATGGCTACACCTTC. Protein sequence: CAISGDHYGYTF.

The chain uses TRBV5-6 and TRBJ1-2, with D tentatively TRBD1 (6 bases). The CDR3 sequence is 13 residues long. Germline-derived CDR1 and CDR2 are SGHDT and YYEEEE. The V end was cut by 4 bases, the J end by 4 bases, with 11 bases between. This CDR3 is CASSPGTPYGYTF. The DNA for the CDR3 is TGTGCCAGCAGCCCTGGGACACCCTATGGCTACACCTTC.

This chain connects TRBV6-6 to TRBJ2-3, with a possible D match to TRBD2 (5 bases). Germline V lookup: CDR1 MNHNY, CDR2 SVGAGI (reference sequence). This CDR3 comprises 16 residues. Trimming left V 6 bases short and J 0 bases short, with 16 bases between. The CDR3 here is CASSGLPPASTDTQYF. The DNA for the CDR3 is TGTGCCAGCAGCGGACTTCCCCCCGCTAGCACAGATACGCAGTATTTT.

J is TRBJ2-5 and V is TRBV19; TRBD1 aligns across 11 bases. With 5 bases clipped from V and 5 bases from J, the junction kept 10 bases outside the gene matches. Germline V CDR1 and CDR2: LNHDA, SQIVND (reference sequence). The CDR3 runs to 16 residues. The CDR3 spells CASSATRDRGSETQYF. In DNA form, the CDR3 reads TGTGCCAGTAGTGCGACGCGGGACAGGGGGTCGGAGACCCAGTACTTC.

V and J are TRBV5-6 and TRBJ2-7; no clear D. The V end lost 3 bases, the J end lost 2 bases, and 9 bases lay between the germline ends. This CDR3 comprises 13 residues. Germline values: CDR1 SGHDT, CDR2 YYEEEE. In DNA, the CDR3 is TGTGCCAGCAGCTACTACACCACCTACGAGCAGTACTTC. It is translated as CASSYYTTYEQYF.

This clone showed up just once. Written as DNA, the CDR3 is TGTGCCATCAGCGAGGGTCCTAATGAAAAACTGTTTTTT. It specifies CAISEGPNEKLFF. The chain carries TRBV6-1 and TRBJ1-4; D gene unclear. V lost 10 bases to trimming and J lost 3 bases, with 12 bases between them. This CDR3 has 13 residues. Germline CDR1 reads MNHNS; CDR2 reads SASEGT.

The table lists this clone with a few counts. The gene calls are TRBV5-1 and TRBJ2-7; maybe TRBD2 (6 bases). The DNA end favors TRBJ2-4, so the J call may be wrong. CDR3 length: 11 amino acids. Germline loops: CDR1 SGHRS, CDR2 YFSETQ. The CDR3 nucleotides read TGCGCCAGCAGTCGGGACTCCATTCAGTACTTC. Amino acid sequence: CASSRDSIQYF.

The V and J genes are TRBV11-2 and TRBJ1-4; 7 bases align to TRBD1. V dropped 4 bases and J dropped 5; count of bases not matched to a gene: 13. Germline CDR1 reads SGHAT; CDR2 reads FQNNGV. This CDR3 contains 17 residues. The CDR3 is CASSSGGRRGSNEKLFF. The CDR3 DNA follows: TGTGCCAGCAGCTCAGGGGGTCGGCGTGGCTCCAATGAAAAACTGTTTTTT.

The chain joins TRBV18 to TRBJ1-2; 8 nucleotides align to TRBD1. This CDR3 spans 15 amino acids. V was pared by 6 bases and J by 8 bases, with 14 bases of the junction left unmatched. Per the germline V gene, CDR1 is KGHSH and CDR2 is LQKENI. Here the CDR3 DNA reads TGTGCCAGCTCGCCGTCGGACAGGGCTGCGCGCGGCTACACCTTC. Translation gives CASSPSDRAARGYTF.

This clone is labeled medium-sized. This chain uses TRBV2 with TRBJ1-6; D might be TRBD1 (5 bases). Trimming cost V 2 bases and J 6 bases, with 8 bases left between them. This CDR3 contains 14 residues. The germline CDR1 and CDR2 sequences are SNHLY and FYNNEI. This CDR3 is CASSEQGVNSPLHF. DNA for the CDR3: TGTGCCAGCAGTGAACAGGGTGTTAATTCACCCCTCCACTTT.

This clone was observed a handful of times. The chain couples TRBV19 to TRBJ1-2; 7 bases are shared with TRBD1. After removal of 4 bases from V and 4 bases from J, the junction contained 6 bases not matched to a gene. The CDR3 loop spans 14 amino acids. Germline values: CDR1 LNHDA, CDR2 SQIVND (reference sequence). DNA of the CDR3: TGTGCCAGTAGTAGGAGGGACAGAATCTATGGCTACACCTTC. Protein sequence: CASSRRDRIYGYTF.

This chain joins TRBV6-6 and TRBJ1-5; 8 nucleotides match TRBD1. The CDR3 has 16 amino acids. Germline V gene sequence: CDR1 MNHNY, CDR2 SVGAGI (reference sequence). The V and J ends lost 3 bases and 2 bases, in that order; junction bases with no gene match: 6. CDR3 amino acids: CASSYSDRGGNQPQHF. Here the CDR3 DNA reads TGTGCCAGCAGTTATTCCGACAGGGGAGGCAATCAGCCCCAGCATTTT.

The gene calls are TRBV7-2 and TRBJ2-1; 12 positions match TRBD2. The germline CDR1 and CDR2 sequences are SGHTA and FQGNSA. The CDR3 sequence is 17 residues long. With 0 bases clipped from V and 10 bases from J, the junction kept 10 bases outside the gene matches. This CDR3 is CASSLAPSGRASGEQFF. In nucleotides, the CDR3 is TGTGCCAGCAGCTTAGCCCCTAGCGGGAGGGCCTCTGGCGAGCAGTTCTTC.

The V and J genes are TRBV19 and TRBJ2-7; 11 nucleotides align to TRBD2. The CDR3 loop spans 12 amino acids. The ends lost 10 bases at V and 6 bases at J; junction bases unmatched: 5. From germline, CDR1 is LNHDA and CDR2 SQIVND (reference sequence). CDR3 in amino acids: CAKTSGGGEQYV. The DNA for the CDR3 is TGTGCCAAAACTAGCGGGGGAGGCGAGCAGTACGTC.

The chain couples TRBV7-7 to TRBJ2-2; TRBD1 might be the D (5 bases). The CDR3 runs to 15 residues. The V gene's germline CDR1 is SSHAT and CDR2 FNYEAQ (reference sequence). Deletions cut 1 base from V and 1 base from J, with 7 bases between. The CDR3 coding sequence is TGTGCCAGCAGCTTAGGACAGCTGAACACCGGGGAGCTGTTTTTT. It is translated as CASSLGQLNTGELFF.

This clone was seen more than once but under ten times. This chain links TRBV18 with TRBJ1-2; D unresolved. V was trimmed by 2 bases and J by 8 bases, leaving 18 bases between them. CDR3 length: 15 amino acids. Germline CDR1 KGHSH, CDR2 LQKENI. CDR3 sequence reads: CASSPTDGGRFGYTF. The CDR3 DNA reads as TGTGCCAGCTCACCAACCGATGGAGGGAGATTCGGCTACACCTTC.